The 32 T cell receptor beta chains presented below share a single source sample, sequenced in a study of T cell repertoires and HLA-DP antigens. Repertoires were generated with immunoSEQ multiplex PCR, while TCRdb's copy carries only in-frame clones and drops some. The table records tens of thousands of clones, around 77% of them present only once. Their antigens remain unidentified. The sequenced material came from CD4+ T cells from PBMCs. All receptors derive from a man between 60 and 75 years old in good health and CMV-seronegative.

This chain uses TRBV4-1 with TRBJ2-7; D is unclear. CDR1 and CDR2 from the germline V gene are MGHRA and YSYEKL. CDR3 length: 15 amino acids. The V and J ends lost 2 bases and 0 bases respectively, with 11 bases between them. DNA of the CDR3: TGCGCCAGCAGCCAAACCGGCGGCGCCTCCTACGAGCAGTACGTC. Translated, it gives CASSQTGGASYEQYV.

The chain uses TRBV27 and TRBJ2-1; TRBD1 agrees at 8 bases. The length of the CDR3 is 15 residues. J lost 6 bases, V lost 6 bases, and 10 bases had no gene match. Germline lookup yields CDR1 MNHEY and CDR2 SMNVEV (reference sequence). DNA for the CDR3: TGTGCCAGCAGCCTGAGGACAGGGAGTTCCAATGAGCAGTTCTTC. Encoded protein: CASSLRTGSSNEQFF.

The chain combines TRBV9 with TRBJ2-5; D gene unclear. This CDR3 contains 13 residues. Germline CDR1 reads SGDLS; CDR2 reads YYNGEE. Trimming removed 1 base at V and 5 bases at J, with 9 bases between. For the CDR3, the DNA is TGTGCCAGCAGCGTACGTGCGTGGGAGACCCAGTACTTC. Translated, it gives CASSVRAWETQYF.

Here the CDR3 DNA reads TGTGCCAGCAGCTTAGATCGACCGGACGGGCAAGAGACCCAGTACTTC. Translation: CASSLDRPDGQETQYF. The chain recombines TRBV11-3 with TRBJ2-5; no reliable D call. The CDR3 spans 16 residues. Germline CDR1 is SGHNT and CDR2 is YENEEA. V gave up 0 bases and J gave up 2 bases, with 13 bases separating them.

The CDR3 is CASSRMNTEAFF. The CDR3 bases are TGTGCCAGCAGTCGGATGAACACTGAAGCTTTCTTT. The J gene is TRBJ1-1, the V gene TRBV5-4; no clear D gene. There are 12 residues in the CDR3. CDR1 is SGHNT and CDR2 is YYREEE in the germline V gene (reference sequence). V lost 5 bases to trimming and J lost 0 bases, with 5 bases between them.

V and J are TRBV5-6 and TRBJ2-5, with 8 bases fitting TRBD1. CDR1 is SGHDT, CDR2 YYEEEE, per germline. V lost 0 bases, J lost 1 base, and 2 bases stayed unmatched. The CDR3 consists of 15 residues. The CDR3 reads CASSLVTGAQETQYF. CDR3 DNA: TGTGCCAGCAGCTTGGTGACAGGGGCCCAAGAGACCCAGTACTTC.

The table lists this clone with many counts. The chain employs TRBV5-4 and TRBJ1-6, with D tentatively TRBD1 (5 bases). Germline V gene data show CDR1 as SGHNT and CDR2 as YYREEE (reference sequence). The CDR3 length is 17 residues. V lost 3 bases, J lost 8 bases, and 21 bases lay in between. Here the CDR3 DNA reads TGTGCCAGCAGCTCCCTTAAGGGGCAGGGTGCTTATTCACCCCTCCACTTT. Encoded protein: CASSSLKGQGAYSPLHF.

The chain is built from TRBV27 and TRBJ2-1, with a weak D call TRBD1 (5 bases). Germline loops: CDR1 MNHEY, CDR2 SMNVEV (reference sequence). This CDR3 has 14 amino acids. V lost 1 base to trimming and J lost 5 bases, with 9 bases between them. The CDR3 sequence: CASSLYPTDNEQFF. Written as DNA, the CDR3 is TGTGCCAGCAGTTTATATCCGACAGACAATGAGCAGTTCTTC.

The chain couples TRBV4-1 to TRBJ1-3, with 7 positions matching TRBD1. The CDR3 length is 17 residues. The V and J ends lost 4 bases and 4 bases, in that order; junction bases with no gene match: 13. CDR1 MGHRA and CDR2 YSYEKL come from the germline V gene. The CDR3: CASSPIEQGIGGNTIYF. DNA of the CDR3: TGCGCCAGCAGCCCGATTGAACAGGGGATCGGCGGAAACACCATATATTTT.

The V gene is TRBV19, the J gene TRBJ2-5; D is perhaps TRBD1 (5 bases). Germline lookup yields CDR1 LNHDA and CDR2 SQIVND (reference sequence). CDR3 length: 15 amino acids. V lost 3 bases, J lost 1 base, and 12 bases lay in between. The CDR3 DNA is TGTGCCAGTAGTATGGGGCTTCTGGGCCAAGAGACCCAGTACTTC. Protein: CASSMGLLGQETQYF.

The chain has TRBV7-2 and TRBJ1-5, with unresolved D. Germline CDR1 is SGHTA and CDR2 is FQGNSA. The CDR3 loop spans 13 amino acids. Trimming took off 1 base at V and 4 bases at J, with 5 bases between the two ends. As DNA, the CDR3 is TGTGCCAGCAGCTTAGGATTTAATCAGCCCCAGCATTTT. As protein: CASSLGFNQPQHF.

The CDR3 bases are TGTGCCAGCAGCTTAGGGGGGGCTGGCGGCTACACCTTC. Encoded protein: CASSLGGAGGYTF. The chain is built from TRBV7-2 and TRBJ1-2; D perhaps matches TRBD1 (6 bases). The CDR3 length is 13 residues. CDR1 is SGHTA, CDR2 FQGNSA, per germline. V lost 1 base, J lost 8 bases, and 11 bases lay in between.

The V call is TRBV30, the J call TRBJ1-2; D is undetermined. CDR1 and CDR2 from the germline V gene are GTSNPN and SVGIG (reference sequence). This CDR3 region has 14 residues. The V end lost 0 bases, the J end lost 2 bases, and 10 bases lay between the germline ends. This CDR3 is CAWSVPLSNYGYTF. Written as DNA, the CDR3 is TGTGCCTGGAGTGTACCACTCTCCAACTATGGCTACACCTTC.

V is TRBV7-2 and J is TRBJ2-1, with no clear D. Per germline, CDR1 SGHTA and CDR2 FQGNSA. The ends were cut back, 1 base at V and 10 bases at J, with 5 bases in the middle. The CDR3 extends over 11 amino acids. The CDR3 reads CASSLVHEQFF. CDR3 nucleotides: TGTGCCAGCAGCTTAGTCCACGAGCAGTTCTTC.

This clone is categorized as medium-sized. The chain joins TRBV4-3 to TRBJ1-1; D not certain. From germline, CDR1 is LGHNA and CDR2 YSLEER. Trimming removed 0 bases at V and 6 bases at J, with 11 bases between. The CDR3 has 14 amino acids. CDR3 bases: TGCGCCAGCAGCCAAGATTCTAGCCGGGCTGAAGCTTTCTTT. Its translation is CASSQDSSRAEAFF.

Written as DNA, the CDR3 is TGTGCCAGCAGCTCCGGGACTAGCGGGAGGGTGGATACGCAGTATTTT. Its protein product is CASSSGTSGRVDTQYF. The chain links TRBV11-3 to TRBJ2-3; 16 bases map to TRBD2. The J segment lost 6 bases and the V segment lost 4 bases, leaving 4 bases of the junction unmatched. Germline-derived CDR1 and CDR2 are SGHNT and YENEEA. The CDR3 consists of 16 residues.

This chain connects TRBV2 to TRBJ2-1; TRBD2 matches 7 bases. V shed 6 bases and J 9 bases; nucleotides not matched to a gene: 14. The CDR3 is made up of 15 amino acids. Germline lookup yields CDR1 SNHLY and CDR2 FYNNEI. CDR3 amino acids: CASRGGRAIMGEQFF. CDR3 nucleotide sequence: TGTGCCAGCAGGGGCGGGAGAGCCATTATGGGTGAGCAGTTCTTC.

V usage is TRBV5-1 and J usage is TRBJ2-1; D is undetermined. CDR3 length: 13 residues. Germline V gene lookup returns CDR1 SGHRS and CDR2 YFSETQ. Trimming stripped 1 base from V and 6 bases from J, with 8 bases between. The CDR3 DNA reads as TGCGCCAGCAGCTTGAGTGGGGTCAATGAGCAGTTCTTC. As protein: CASSLSGVNEQFF.

The chain couples TRBV28 to TRBJ1-1; 7 nucleotides agree with TRBD1. The V gene end was trimmed by 4 bases and the J gene end by 4 bases; junction bases not matched to a gene: 15. CDR3 size: 17 residues. Germline loops: CDR1 MDHEN, CDR2 SYDVKM. The CDR3 loop reads CASSYKTGRDVITEAFF. Written as DNA, the CDR3 is TGTGCCAGCAGTTACAAGACAGGGCGGGATGTGATCACTGAAGCTTTCTTT.

Only a few counts were recorded for this clone. The chain uses TRBV5-4 and TRBJ2-1, with 12 positions matching TRBD2. The CDR3 extends over 15 amino acids. V dropped 2 bases and J dropped 4; count of bases not matched to a gene: 1. CDR1 and CDR2 from the germline V gene are SGHNT and YYREEE (reference sequence). The CDR3, as DNA: TGTGCCAGCAGCTTAACTAGCGGGGGGTACAATGAGCAGTTCTTC. Translation gives CASSLTSGGYNEQFF.

This clone was detected only a few times. The rearrangement joins TRBV6-5 to TRBJ1-6, with 7 bases lining up with TRBD1. V lost 2 bases and J lost 4; bases outside the gene matches: 2. The germline CDR1 and CDR2 sequences are MNHEY and SVGAGI. The CDR3 runs to 15 residues. CDR3 sequence: CASSYVTGYNSPLHF. The CDR3 region has the DNA TGTGCCAGCAGTTACGTGACAGGGTATAATTCACCCCTCCACTTT.

The chain links TRBV4-2 to TRBJ2-1; 9 nucleotides agree with TRBD2. Germline-derived CDR1 and CDR2 are LGHNA and YNFKEQ. With V trimmed by 4 bases and J by 1 base, 8 bases remained unmatched. CDR3 length: 17 residues. The CDR3 DNA reads as TGTGCCAGCAGCCCCCGACTAGCGGAGTTGTCCTACAATGAGCAGTTCTTC. This encodes CASSPRLAELSYNEQFF.

The chain combines TRBV7-9 with TRBJ1-2; possible D gene TRBD1, 5 bases. Trimming shortened V by 1 base and J by 5 bases, and 11 bases separated the two germline ends. From germline, CDR1 is SEHNR and CDR2 FQNEAQ (reference sequence). The CDR3 has 14 residues. CDR3 DNA sequence: TGTGCCAGCAGCTTAGGAGGGGAGTGGTATGGCTACACCTTC. This gives the protein CASSLGGEWYGYTF.

This clone was counted once. The rearrangement links TRBV2 to TRBJ1-5; TRBD1 might be the D (5 bases). This CDR3 spans 14 amino acids. V was shortened by 4 bases and J by 3 bases, with 10 bases between the two germline ends. Germline V lookup: CDR1 SNHLY, CDR2 FYNNEI. The CDR3 reads CASSVGGLNQPQHF. CDR3 DNA: TGTGCCAGCAGTGTGGGGGGACTCAATCAGCCCCAGCATTTT.

The J gene is TRBJ1-5, the V gene TRBV18; the D gene is possibly TRBD1 (6 bases). Germline-derived CDR1 and CDR2 are KGHSH and LQKENI. Trimming took off 5 bases at V and 4 bases at J, with 9 bases between the two ends. The CDR3 is 13 residues long. This CDR3 reads CASSEDRNQPQHF. The CDR3 DNA follows: TGTGCCAGCTCAGAGGACAGAAATCAGCCCCAGCATTTT.

The chain employs TRBV5-1 and TRBJ1-2; possible D gene TRBD1, 5 bases. The V end lost 3 bases, the J end lost 4 bases, and 16 bases lay between the germline ends. There are 15 residues in the CDR3. The germline gives CDR1 SGHRS, CDR2 YFSETQ. The CDR3 is CASSSQGRRGYGYTF. CDR3 nucleotide sequence: TGCGCCAGCAGCTCGCAGGGTCGTCGCGGCTATGGCTACACCTTC.

V gene TRBV5-4 combines with J gene TRBJ1-1; possibly TRBD1 for D (5 bases). The CDR3 consists of 14 residues. V was pared by 1 base and J by 5 bases, with 12 bases between. Germline lookup yields CDR1 SGHNT and CDR2 YYREEE (reference sequence). The CDR3 region has the DNA TGTGCCAGCAGCTTGCAGGCGTCAGGGACTGAAGCTTTCTTT. This codes for CASSLQASGTEAFF.

The chain couples TRBV4-3 to TRBJ1-1; D is unclear. The CDR3 is 14 residues long. Germline values: CDR1 LGHNA, CDR2 YSLEER. V lost 3 bases, J lost 1 base, and 9 bases lay in between. The CDR3 nucleotides are TGCGCCAGCAGCCAGCGTAGGTCGAACACTGAAGCTTTCTTT. Protein sequence: CASSQRRSNTEAFF.

This sequence joins TRBV6-6 and TRBJ1-2; perhaps TRBD1 as D (6 bases). The CDR3 spans 13 residues. The germline gives CDR1 MNHNY, CDR2 SVGAGI (reference sequence). Trimming shortened V by 6 bases and J by 1 base, and 9 bases separated the two germline ends. CDR3 sequence reads: CASSPQGNYGYTF. The CDR3 DNA is TGTGCCAGCAGCCCACAGGGTAACTATGGCTACACCTTC.

In this sample, this clone turned up many times. V is TRBV2 and J is TRBJ1-3; D unclear. The CDR3 is made up of 15 amino acids. Germline CDR1 is SNHLY and CDR2 is FYNNEI. With 1 base removed from V and 0 bases from J, the gap between germline ends came to 7 bases. The CDR3 is CASSEGPPSGNTIYF. CDR3 DNA: TGTGCCAGCAGTGAAGGGCCTCCCTCTGGAAACACCATATATTTT.

The chain combines TRBV18 with TRBJ2-1, with a weak D call TRBD1 (5 bases). This CDR3 region has 16 residues. Looked up from germline, CDR1 is KGHSH and CDR2 is LQKENI. The germline V and J ends were trimmed by 5 bases and 0 bases, with 14 bases remaining between them. This CDR3 reads CASSSQDLSSYNEQFF. The CDR3 region has the DNA TGTGCCAGCTCATCACAGGATTTGAGCTCCTACAATGAGCAGTTCTTC.

The chain links TRBV5-6 to TRBJ2-5; 8 nucleotides match TRBD2. V lost 2 bases and J lost 5; bases outside the gene matches: 8. The CDR3 extends over 15 amino acids. Germline V CDR1 and CDR2: SGHDT, YYEEEE. The CDR3 nucleotides are TGTGCCAGCAGCTTCGGCGGGAGGAACGCCGAGACCCAGTACTTC. Translation: CASSFGGRNAETQYF.